This T cell receptor (beta chain) was recorded in a study of CD8+CD57+ T cells in acquired aplastic anemia. Patients chosen for sequencing had shown CD8+CD57+ cell expansion by flow cytometry. The study profiled TCR beta VDJ and CDR3 using genomic DNA as template. From the reads, TCRdb called clonotypes with MiXCR, one entry per CDR3 protein. The table includes over 250,000 distinct CDR3 sequences, under 60% detected once. V shed 3 bases and J shed 5 bases, with 13 bases lying between them. Germline assignment: CDR1 KGHDR and CDR2 SFDVKD. The length of the CDR3 is 15 residues. This chain links TRBV24-1 with TRBJ1-5; D is perhaps TRBD1 (5 bases). The clonotype was recovered from a human donor with aplastic anemia. The sample comprised sorted CD4+, CD8+, or CD8+CD57+ T cells (not recorded which) from PBMCs. CDR3 sequence: CATSDGSRDDQPQHF. The CDR3 DNA reads TGTGCCACCAGTGATGGGTCGAGGGACGATCAGCCCCAGCATTTT.